This T cell receptor (beta chain) appears in the sequencing data of a study of cytomegalovirus exposure and HLA in healthy donors. The CDR3 contains 18 residues. Trimming removed 3 bases from V and 6 bases from J; junction bases left unmatched: 14. The germline CDR1 and CDR2 sequences are LNHDA and SQIVND (reference sequence). Regarding the study as a whole: The authors excluded some V segments, including TRBV6-2 and TRBV6-3, as indistinguishable. The authors later linked a missense DCLRE1C variant to TCR beta V- and J-gene trimming.

Remarks on this clone: Its specificity is unknown.

Both 60 Vbeta primers and 13 Jbeta primers went into the PCR. This table comes from immunoSEQ multiplex PCR, and its TCRdb copy is limited to in-frame clones, with some not included. The sample yields about 150,000 clones, 75% seen once. This receptor was taken from a man between 18 and 35 years old in good health and CMV-seropositive. The chain has TRBV19 and TRBJ1-5; 10 bases line up with TRBD1. Specimen: PBMCs. CDR3 amino acids: CASSIQGQGQGSSQPQHF. CDR3 bases: TGTGCCAGTAGTATCCAGGGACAGGGGCAGGGATCGAGTCAGCCCCAGCATTTT.